This TCR beta chain came from a study of blood T cell repertoires in COVID-19. Study information: The origin of the acute and convalescent COVID-19 samples was the United States, Italy and Spain. From T cells, B-cell-depleted T cells, or PBMCs came the material, which was cDNA or gDNA.

CDR1 and CDR2 (germline): SGHTA, FQGNSA. The CDR3 has 16 amino acids. V dropped 5 bases and J dropped 9; count of bases not matched to a gene: 11. The authors' processing: Amplification of reference gene primers was used by the study to estimate nucleated cell counts. Clones were read by immunoSEQ multiplex PCR, and TCRdb kept only the in-frame ones, dropping some. V, J and clone size are those of that table, while D and trimming were read from the DNA. Here the sample spans approximately 150,000 clones, under 90% being singletons. Sequencing used peripheral blood. This receptor was taken from a man aged 70 or older who had recovered from COVID-19. The chain uses TRBV7-2 and TRBJ2-1, with 12 bases that match TRBD2. CDR3 protein: CASSEGPGLAGSEQFF. As DNA, the CDR3 is TGTGCCAGCAGCGAGGGGCCTGGACTAGCGGGAAGTGAGCAGTTCTTC.